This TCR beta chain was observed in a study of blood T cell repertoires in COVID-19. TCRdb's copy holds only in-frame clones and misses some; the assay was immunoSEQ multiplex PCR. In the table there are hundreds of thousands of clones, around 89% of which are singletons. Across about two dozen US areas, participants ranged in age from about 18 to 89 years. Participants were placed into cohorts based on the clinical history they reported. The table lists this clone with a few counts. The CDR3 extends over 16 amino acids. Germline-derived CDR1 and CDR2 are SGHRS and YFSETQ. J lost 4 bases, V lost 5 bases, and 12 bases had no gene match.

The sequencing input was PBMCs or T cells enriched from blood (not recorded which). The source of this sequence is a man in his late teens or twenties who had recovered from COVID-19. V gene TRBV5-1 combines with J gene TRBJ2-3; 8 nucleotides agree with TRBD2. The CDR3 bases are TGCGCCAGCAGGCAGTTTAGCGGGATATCTTCAGATACGCAGTATTTT. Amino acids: CASRQFSGISSDTQYF.